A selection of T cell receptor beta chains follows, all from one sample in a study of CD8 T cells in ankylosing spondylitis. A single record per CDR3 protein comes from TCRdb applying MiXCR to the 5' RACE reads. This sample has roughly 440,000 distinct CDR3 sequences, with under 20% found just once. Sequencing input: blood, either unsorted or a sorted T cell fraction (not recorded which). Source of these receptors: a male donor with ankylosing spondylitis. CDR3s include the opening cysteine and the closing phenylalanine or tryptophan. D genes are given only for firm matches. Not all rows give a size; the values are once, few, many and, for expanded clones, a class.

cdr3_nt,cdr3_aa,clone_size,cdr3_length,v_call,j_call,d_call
TGTGCCAGCACCGGACGTCTGGGACGGATTTATGGCTACACCTTC,CASTGRLGRIYGYTF,few,15,TRBV12-3/TRBV12-4,TRBJ1-2,.
TGTGCCAGCAGCTCCCGGCCGGGACAGGGGTCCTCCTACGAGCAGTACTTC,CASSSRPGQGSSYEQYF,.,17,TRBV6-2/TRBV6-3,TRBJ2-7,TRBD1
TGTGCCAGCAGTTCAGCCGGGACAGGAGGACGGGAGCAGTACTTC,CASSSAGTGGREQYF,.,15,TRBV7-2,TRBJ2-7,TRBD1
TGTGCCAGCAGCTTGGGAAGTGGTCCTATTGGTGGCTACACCTTC,CASSLGSGPIGGYTF,.,15,TRBV5-6,TRBJ1-2,.
TGTGCCAGCAGTCTAGCGGGGCCCTCCTACGAGCAGTACTTC,CASSLAGPSYEQYF,many,14,TRBV6-2/TRBV6-3,TRBJ2-7,TRBD2
TGTGCCAGCAGTTGGAGCCCCCGGTACAATGAGCAGTTCTTC,CASSWSPRYNEQFF,few,14,TRBV25-1,TRBJ2-1,.
TGCAGTGCTAGGCAGGCGAGGACCTCCTACGAGCAGTACTTC,CSARQARTSYEQYF,once,14,TRBV20-1,TRBJ2-7,.
TGCGCCAGCAGTGGAGCGGGACCAGAGACCCAGTACTTC,CASSGAGPETQYF,.,13,TRBV10-2,TRBJ2-5,TRBD2
TGTGCCAGCAGTTACCGCCCTAGCGGGGGGTTTTTTTCCTACAATGAGCAGTTCTTC,CASSYRPSGGFFSYNEQFF,.,19,TRBV6-5,TRBJ2-1,TRBD2
TGCGCCAGCAGCCACACCCTAAGCGGGGGGGCTGGCACCGGGGAGCTGTTTTTT,CASSHTLSGGAGTGELFF,.,18,TRBV5-1,TRBJ2-2,TRBD2
TGTGCCAGCAGTCTCATAGGTAGCAATCAGCCCCAGCATTTT,CASSLIGSNQPQHF,.,14,TRBV6-1,TRBJ1-5,.
TGCGCCAGCAGCTTCGGACAGGCTGGAAACACCATATATTTT,CASSFGQAGNTIYF,once,14,TRBV5-1,TRBJ1-3,TRBD1
TGTGCCAGCAGTCCTATTACAGGGTTACAAGAGACCCAGTACTTC,CASSPITGLQETQYF,.,15,TRBV12-3/TRBV12-4,TRBJ2-5,.
TGTGCCAGCAGTTTATCAGGGCCCTCCAATCAGCCCCAGCATTTT,CASSLSGPSNQPQHF,many,15,TRBV12-3/TRBV12-4,TRBJ1-5,.
TGTGCCAGCAGTTTGGGGGGAAAACTGTTTTTT,CASSLGGKLFF,few,11,TRBV12-3/TRBV12-4,TRBJ1-4,.
TGTGCCAGCAGTCCTGTGGGGCTCACTGAAGCTTTCTTT,CASSPVGLTEAFF,.,13,TRBV6-1,TRBJ1-1,.
TGCAGCGTTGACTTGGGGGTGGTAGGCACAGATACGCAGTATTTT,CSVDLGVVGTDTQYF,many,15,TRBV29-1,TRBJ2-3,.
TGTGCCAGCAGCTTAGTCGGCAGGGGGTGGCCCATGAACACTGAAGCTTTCTTT,CASSLVGRGWPMNTEAFF,.,18,TRBV11-1,TRBJ1-1,TRBD1
TGTGCCAGCAGTGAACGGGGCCGGGGGGCGAGCGAAGCTTTCTTT,CASSERGRGASEAFF,few,15,TRBV6-1,TRBJ1-1,.
TGTGCCAGCAGCCGGACCGTTGATAGCAATCAGCCCCAGCATTTT,CASSRTVDSNQPQHF,.,15,TRBV7-2,TRBJ1-5,.
TGTGCCAGCAGTTCCAGCGCAGTGGGAGCTTCCTACAATGAGCAGTTCTTC,CASSSSAVGASYNEQFF,many,17,TRBV12-3/TRBV12-4,TRBJ2-1,.
TGCAGTGCTAGAGTATCCGGGACAGGATATAATTCACCCCTCCACTTT,CSARVSGTGYNSPLHF,few,16,TRBV20-1,TRBJ1-6,TRBD1
TGCGCCAGCAGCTTGGAACGGCCGAACACTGAAGCTTTCTTT,CASSLERPNTEAFF,.,14,TRBV5-1,TRBJ1-1,.
TGTGCCAGCCGGACAGGGGGGTTCGGTAGTGGCTACACCTTC,CASRTGGFGSGYTF,many,14,TRBV6-1,TRBJ1-2,TRBD1
TGCACCAGCAGCCAAGATGAGGGGGCCTACAATGAGCAGTTCTTC,CTSSQDEGAYNEQFF,.,15,TRBV4-1,TRBJ2-1,.
TGTGCCAGCAGTGCCCTAGAACTACCCAATGAGCAGTTCTTC,CASSALELPNEQFF,few,14,TRBV6-4,TRBJ2-1,.
TGTGCCATCAGCCGCACCCAGGGGCGGAATAATTCACCCCTCCACTTT,CAISRTQGRNNSPLHF,.,16,TRBV10-3,TRBJ1-6,.
TGCAGCGTTACAGGGAGCACACCTTCCAGCTCCTACAATGAGCAGTTCTTC,CSVTGSTPSSSYNEQFF,few,17,TRBV29-1,TRBJ2-1,.
TGTGCCAGCAGCTTGGGGCACAGGGGGCGAGGAGATACGCAGTATTTT,CASSLGHRGRGDTQYF,.,16,TRBV5-8,TRBJ2-3,TRBD1
TGTGCCAGCAGCCCTACAGGGTATCAGCCCCAGCATTTT,CASSPTGYQPQHF,.,13,TRBV2,TRBJ1-5,.
TGTGCCAGCAGCCTACAGGGTGTTGAGCAGTTCTTC,CASSLQGVEQFF,.,12,TRBV5-6,TRBJ2-1,.
TGTGCCAGCAGTTTCCGGGACCAGGCCCAGCATTTT,CASSFRDQAQHF,many,12,TRBV12-3/TRBV12-4,TRBJ1-5,.
TGTGCCAGCAGCCGAAACGGGGGGGCCACAGATACGCAGTATTTT,CASSRNGGATDTQYF,.,15,TRBV14,TRBJ2-3,TRBD2
TGCAGTGCTACTCGGGAAGCCTTCTCCTACAATGAGCAGTTCTTC,CSATREAFSYNEQFF,few,15,TRBV20-1,TRBJ2-1,.
TGTGCCAGCAGTTACGGCGGGACTAGAGGAGAGACCCAGTACTTC,CASSYGGTRGETQYF,few,15,TRBV6-5,TRBJ2-5,TRBD2
TGTGCCACCAATCGTGATGGACAGGGCGGTAATGAAAAACTGTTTTTT,CATNRDGQGGNEKLFF,.,16,TRBV2,TRBJ1-4,TRBD1
TGCGCCAGCAGCTTGGGGTCTGCCGGGGAGCTGTTTTTT,CASSLGSAGELFF,few,13,TRBV5-1,TRBJ2-2,.
TGTGCCTGGAGCAGGGACTTACATGGCTACACCTTC,CAWSRDLHGYTF,few,12,TRBV30,TRBJ1-2,.
TGTGCCATCAGTGAGGACGGGAGCGTCAGCTCCTACGAGCAGTACTTC,CAISEDGSVSSYEQYF,.,16,TRBV10-3,TRBJ2-7,.
TGTGCCAGCAGCAGGGGGGCAGAGGTTGAAAAACTGTTTTTT,CASSRGAEVEKLFF,few,14,TRBV9,TRBJ1-4,.
TGTGCCATCAGTGACCGGACTAGCGGGGATACGCAGTATTTT,CAISDRTSGDTQYF,few,14,TRBV10-3,TRBJ2-3,TRBD2
TGTGCCAGCAGTTACACTAACTATGGCTACACCTTC,CASSYTNYGYTF,.,12,TRBV6-6,TRBJ1-2,.
TGTGCCAGCCGAACCCAGGGGGATCAGCCCCAGCATTTT,CASRTQGDQPQHF,.,13,TRBV28,TRBJ1-5,TRBD1
TGCGCCAGCAGCTGGGGGCCCGTGAACACTGAAGCTTTCTTT,CASSWGPVNTEAFF,few,14,TRBV5-1,TRBJ1-1,.
TGTGCCAGCACACCACTAGCGGGAGTCGGTGAGCAGTTCTTC,CASTPLAGVGEQFF,.,14,TRBV4-2,TRBJ2-1,TRBD2
TGTGCCAGCAACGGACAGGGAGGTTCACCCCTCCACTTT,CASNGQGGSPLHF,.,13,TRBV2,TRBJ1-6,TRBD1
TGTGCCAGCAGCTCCCGAGGGCTAGTAACGGAGACCCAGTACTTC,CASSSRGLVTETQYF,.,15,TRBV14,TRBJ2-5,.
TGTGCCAGCAGCCAGGCCGGGACAGGAGCCTACGAGCAGTACTTC,CASSQAGTGAYEQYF,few,15,TRBV4-2,TRBJ2-7,TRBD1
TGCAGTGCTAGAGGGAAGTCCTCTAACTATGGCTACACCTTC,CSARGKSSNYGYTF,few,14,TRBV20-1,TRBJ1-2,.
TGTGCCAGCAGCTTGGGACTAGCGAACACCGGGGAGCTGTTTTTT,CASSLGLANTGELFF,many,15,TRBV12-3/TRBV12-4,TRBJ2-2,TRBD2
TGTGCCAGCAGTCCCCCAGTGGGAGGACGAGGCGACGAGCAGTACTTC,CASSPPVGGRGDEQYF,few,16,TRBV28,TRBJ2-7,.
TGTGCCAGCAGCGTCGGACAGAGTGTGTCCGGGGAGCTGTTTTTT,CASSVGQSVSGELFF,few,15,TRBV5-6,TRBJ2-2,.
TGCGCCAGCAGCACCTCCGGGACGTTATATCAAGAGACCCAGTACTTC,CASSTSGTLYQETQYF,many,16,TRBV5-1,TRBJ2-5,.
TGTGCCAGCAGCTTAGCGAGCCGACAGGGGCATCCGCACACCATATATTTT,CASSLASRQGHPHTIYF,few,17,TRBV7-6,TRBJ1-3,TRBD1